Listed below are T cell receptor beta chains from one sample, sequenced in a study of T cell clonotyping in hematopoietic cell transplantation. Some clones are missing from TCRdb's copy, which holds only in-frame ones; the method was immunoSEQ multiplex PCR. Here the sample spans about 76,000 clones, 95% to 97% being singletons. The sequencing used peripheral blood mononuclear cells, collected before stem cell transplant. These receptors all come from a woman aged 50 to 60 with acute myeloid leukemia. Some clones in this sample may be carry-over from other donors' samples. Both conserved end residues are part of each CDR3. The order of the fields is D gene, J gene, V gene, clone size, CDR3 protein, CDR3 DNA. The D gene is left open where the match is weak. Clone size is stated in some rows and not others, as once, few, many or a class when expanded.

NA | TRBJ2-5 | TRBV7-9 | NA | CASSLGIQETQYF | TGTGCCAGCAGCTTAGGTATACAAGAGACCCAGTACTTC
TRBD2 | TRBJ2-1 | TRBV30 | NA | CASAPGGSYNEQFF | TGTGCCTCGGCACCGGGGGGGTCCTACAATGAGCAGTTCTTC
NA | TRBJ1-5 | TRBV7-9 | NA | CASSKESNQPQHF | TGTGCCAGCAGCAAGGAGAGCAATCAGCCCCAGCATTTT
NA | TRBJ1-5 | TRBV28 | once | CASSLWSANQPQHF | TGTGCCAGCAGTTTATGGTCAGCTAATCAGCCCCAGCATTTT
TRBD1 | TRBJ2-5 | TRBV9 | NA | CASSVALGQLEETQYF | TGTGCCAGCAGCGTAGCCCTGGGACAGTTAGAAGAGACCCAGTACTTC
NA | TRBJ2-7 | TRBV7-3 | NA | CASSLFPETYEQYF | TGTGCCAGCAGCTTATTTCCGGAAACCTACGAGCAGTACTTC
NA | TRBJ1-3 | TRBV6-5 | once | CASSYSQSGNTIYF | TGTGCCAGCAGTTACTCCCAATCTGGAAACACCATATATTTT
TRBD1 | TRBJ2-7 | TRBV6-4 | NA | CASSVPGQGDYSYEQYF | TGTGCCAGCAGTGTGCCGGGACAGGGGGATTACTCCTACGAGCAGTACTTC
NA | TRBJ2-7 | TRBV27 | NA | CASSCRVYEQYF | TGTGCCAGCAGTTGTAGGGTATACGAGCAGTACTTC
NA | TRBJ2-4 | TRBV6-5 | NA | CASRDLAKNIQYF | TGTGCCAGCAGGGATCTAGCCAAAAACATTCAGTACTTC
NA | TRBJ1-5 | TRBV6-5 | few | CASSQGGHQPQHF | TGTGCCAGCAGCCAAGGGGGACATCAGCCCCAGCATTTT
TRBD2 | TRBJ2-3 | TRBV2 | NA | CASSRLAATQYF | TGTGCCAGCAGTCGACTAGCGGCTACGCAGTATTTT
TRBD1 | TRBJ1-1 | TRBV18 | NA | CASSPDRDNTEAFF | TGTGCCAGCTCGCCGGACAGGGACAACACTGAAGCTTTCTTT
TRBD2 | TRBJ2-7 | TRBV11-1 | NA | CASSLVGAGVYEQYF | TGTGCCAGCAGCTTAGTGGGAGCGGGAGTCTACGAGCAGTACTTC
TRBD1 | TRBJ1-4 | TRBV27 | NA | CASSFDGRTGFSVGEKLFF | TGTGCCAGCAGTTTTGATGGGAGGACAGGCTTTTCGGTGGGAGAAAAACTGTTTTTT
TRBD1 | TRBJ1-2 | TRBV30 | NA | CAWSADRGRGYTF | TGTGCCTGGAGTGCGGACAGGGGAAGAGGCTACACCTTC
NA | TRBJ1-4 | TRBV6-6 | NA | CASSKVGVQNEKLFF | TGTGCCAGCAGTAAAGTAGGAGTTCAAAATGAAAAACTGTTTTTT
TRBD1 | TRBJ2-7 | TRBV28 | NA | CASSLGRGRYEQYF | TGTGCCAGCAGTTTAGGCAGGGGGCGGTACGAGCAGTACTTC
TRBD2 | TRBJ2-3 | TRBV14 | NA | CASSQAEGGHTDTQYF | TGTGCCAGCAGCCAAGCTGAGGGAGGGCACACAGATACGCAGTATTTT
NA | TRBJ2-7 | TRBV10-1 | NA | CASRGVYSTYEQYF | TGCGCCAGCAGAGGGGTCTACAGCACCTACGAGCAGTACTTC
NA | TRBJ2-2 | TRBV29-1 | NA | CSVSLGKGGILGELFF | TGCAGCGTTTCCCTTGGTAAGGGAGGAATTTTAGGGGAGCTGTTTTTT
NA | TRBJ1-3 | TRBV13 | NA | CASSSSGPGNTIYF | TGTGCCAGCAGCTCGTCGGGCCCCGGAAACACCATATATTTT
NA | TRBJ2-1 | TRBV6-5 | NA | CASSLRYADNEQFF | TGTGCCAGCAGCCTAAGGTATGCGGACAATGAGCAGTTCTTC
NA | TRBJ2-3 | TRBV28 | NA | CASSGLRRTQYF | TGTGCCAGCTCCGGTCTCAGGCGTACGCAGTATTTT
TRBD1 | TRBJ1-2 | TRBV27 | NA | CASSPTRTGPPYGYTF | TGTGCCAGCAGTCCGACCCGGACAGGACCCCCTTATGGCTACACCTTC
TRBD2 | TRBJ2-1 | TRBV6-5 | NA | CASSHSGRFDEQFF | TGTGCCAGCAGCCATAGCGGGAGGTTCGATGAGCAGTTCTTC
TRBD2 | TRBJ2-7 | TRBV7-9 | NA | CASSLGLAGGYEQYF | TGTGCCAGCAGCCTAGGACTAGCGGGAGGTTACGAGCAGTACTTC
NA | TRBJ2-5 | TRBV28 | NA | CASSKAGQTQETQYF | TGTGCCAGCAGTAAAGCGGGACAGACTCAAGAGACCCAGTACTTC
NA | TRBJ2-5 | TRBV6-1 | NA | CASSQRMRETQYF | TGTGCCAGCAGTCAGCGAATGCGAGAGACCCAGTACTTC
NA | TRBJ1-4 | TRBV6-5 | once | CASSPGFNEKLFF | TGTGCCAGCAGCCCAGGTTTTAATGAAAAACTGTTTTTT
NA | TRBJ1-5 | TRBV30 | once | CAWSGDRNQPQHF | TGTGCCTGGAGCGGGGACCGCAATCAGCCCCAGCATTTT
TRBD2 | TRBJ2-4 | TRBV7-2 | NA | CASSPRAQRDAKNIQYF | TGTGCCAGCAGCCCCAGAGCTCAGCGGGACGCCAAAAACATTCAGTACTTC
NA | TRBJ2-3 | TRBV9 | NA | CASSVGGVSTDTQYF | TGTGCCAGCAGCGTAGGCGGGGTTAGCACAGATACGCAGTATTTT
NA | TRBJ1-1 | TRBV16 | NA | CASSQAPLGTEAFF | TGTGCCAGCAGCCAGGCCCCCCTAGGCACTGAAGCTTTCTTT
NA | TRBJ1-1 | TRBV27 | NA | CASSLSWRTEAFF | TGTGCCAGCAGTTTATCGTGGAGGACTGAAGCTTTCTTT
NA | TRBJ1-5 | TRBV4-2 | NA | CASSQEGSNSNQPQHF | TGTGCCAGCAGCCAAGAGGGCTCCAATAGCAATCAGCCCCAGCATTTT
NA | TRBJ1-5 | TRBV20-1 | NA | CSAGSGQPQHF | TGCAGTGCTGGAAGCGGGCAGCCCCAGCATTTT
NA | TRBJ2-5 | TRBV4-1 | NA | CASSQDRRPTQYF | TGCGCCAGCAGCCAAGATCGCCGGCCGACCCAGTACTTC
NA | TRBJ1-2 | TRBV7-8 | NA | CASSLVERGQGYTF | TGTGCCAGCAGCTTAGTTGAACGGGGGCAGGGCTACACCTTC
NA | TRBJ2-5 | TRBV6-1 | NA | CASSEKDWTVQETQYF | TGTGCCAGCAGTGAAAAGGATTGGACAGTCCAAGAGACCCAGTACTTC
NA | TRBJ1-1 | TRBV29-1 | NA | CSVEELQYEAFF | TGCAGCGTTGAAGAATTACAGTACGAAGCTTTCTTT
NA | TRBJ2-7 | TRBV11-2 | NA | CASSLGRAYEQYF | TGTGCCAGCAGCTTAGGGAGGGCCTACGAGCAGTACTTC
NA | TRBJ1-4 | TRBV5-1 | NA | CASSSNGLDEKLFF | TGCGCCAGCAGCTCGAACGGACTGGACGAAAAACTGTTTTTT
TRBD1 | TRBJ2-7 | TRBV2 | NA | CASGTGGHEQYF | TGTGCCAGCGGGACAGGGGGTCACGAGCAGTACTTC
TRBD2 | TRBJ2-2 | TRBV5-1 | NA | CASSGLAGKTGELFF | TGCGCCAGCAGCGGACTAGCGGGGAAGACCGGGGAGCTGTTTTTT
TRBD1 | TRBJ1-6 | TRBV5-1 | NA | CASSATTGQRNSPLHF | TGCGCCAGCAGCGCGACTACGGGACAGAGAAATTCACCCCTCCACTTT
NA | TRBJ2-5 | TRBV19 | NA | CASSIARRETQYF | TGTGCCAGTAGTATAGCCAGACGGGAGACCCAGTACTTC
NA | TRBJ1-1 | TRBV6-5 | NA | CASSRRRGSNTEAFF | TGTGCCAGCAGTCGTCGCAGGGGATCGAACACTGAAGCTTTCTTT
TRBD1 | TRBJ1-1 | TRBV7-2 | NA | CASSLSGGTEAFF | TGTGCCAGCAGCCTATCAGGGGGCACTGAAGCTTTCTTT
NA | TRBJ1-1 | TRBV6-6 | NA | CASGGNTEAFF | TGTGCCAGCGGGGGCAACACTGAAGCTTTCTTT
NA | TRBJ2-5 | TRBV30 | NA | CAWSVPVKEKETQYF | TGTGCCTGGAGTGTACCTGTGAAGGAGAAAGAGACCCAGTACTTC
NA | TRBJ2-7 | TRBV27 | NA | CASSLDRRGYEQYF | TGTGCCAGCAGTTTGGATCGGAGGGGCTACGAGCAGTACTTC
NA | TRBJ2-3 | TRBV29-1 | NA | CSVELGVGVQYF | TGCAGCGTTGAGTTGGGAGTGGGCGTTCAGTATTTT